This passage covers 26 T cell receptor beta chains from one sample sequenced in a study of PD-L1 blockade in urothelial cancer. Produced via immunoSEQ multiplex PCR; TCRdb's table is partial and in-frame only. The data hold 70,000 to 75,000 clones, with 90% observed a single time. Time point reported: pretreatment peripheral blood. This specimen was PBMCs, taken around atezolizumab (anti-PD-L1) treatment. The receptors were sampled from a man between 65 and 80 years old with urothelial cancer.

This clone was recorded once. The CDR3 region has the DNA TGTGCCTGCACCGTTAGCGGGAACTCCTACAATGAGCAGTTCTTC. Protein product: CACTVSGNSYNEQFF. The chain recombines TRBV30 with TRBJ2-1, with 8 bases matching TRBD2. Germline trimming cut 6 bases from V and 0 bases from J; bases unmatched to any gene: 7. Germline-derived CDR1 and CDR2 are GTSNPN and SVGIG (reference sequence). The CDR3 spans 15 residues.

The chain links TRBV29-1 to TRBJ2-3, with 12 bases identical to TRBD1. The CDR3 extends over 14 amino acids. Germline V gene sequence: CDR1 SQVTM, CDR2 ANQGSEA. The junction had 6 bases not matched to a gene; V was cut back by 5 bases and J by 6 bases. CDR3 in amino acids: CSVRDRGLADTQYF. In DNA, the CDR3 is TGCAGCGTTAGGGACAGGGGGCTGGCGGATACGCAGTATTTT.

The chain is built from TRBV10-3 and TRBJ2-1, with 8 bases lining up with TRBD2. V lost 4 bases to trimming and J lost 5 bases; unmatched junction nucleotides: 1. The CDR3 extends over 13 amino acids. CDR1 and CDR2 from the germline V gene are ENHRY and SYGVKD. The CDR3 DNA sequence: TGTGCCATCAGTGCCGGGGGGGACAATGAGCAGTTCTTC. It is translated as CAISAGGDNEQFF.

The chain links TRBV28 to TRBJ2-7; 9 bases agree with TRBD1. The length of the CDR3 is 15 residues. The junction had 12 bases not matched to a gene; V was cut back by 10 bases and J by 2 bases. The germline V gene has CDR1 MDHEN and CDR2 SYDVKM. CDR3 protein: CAIQFRDRETYEQYF. The CDR3 bases are TGTGCCATCCAATTCCGGGACAGGGAAACCTACGAGCAGTACTTC.

The rearrangement joins TRBV10-1 to TRBJ2-7; 9 bases are a match to TRBD1. The CDR3 contains 14 residues. The germline V gene has CDR1 WNHNN and CDR2 SYGVQD (reference sequence). J gave up 3 bases and V 5 bases, and 5 bases lay outside the gene matches. DNA of the CDR3: TGCGCCAGCAGTTACCGGGACAGGGTCTACGAGCAGTACTTC. Translation gives CASSYRDRVYEQYF.

The chain uses TRBV27 and TRBJ2-1, with D possibly being TRBD1 (8 bases). Trimming pared 6 bases from V and 4 bases from J, leaving 16 bases between. The CDR3 extends over 15 amino acids. CDR1 and CDR2 (germline): MNHEY, SMNVEV (reference sequence). In nucleotides, the CDR3 is TGTGCCAGCAGGACAGGACAGGGAGGGTACAATGAGCAGTTCTTC. Translated: CASRTGQGGYNEQFF.

This sequence joins TRBV27 and TRBJ2-7, with D hard to call. Germline CDR1 MNHEY, CDR2 SMNVEV (reference sequence). V gave up 0 bases and J gave up 1 base, with 7 bases separating them. The CDR3 extends over 14 amino acids. The CDR3 spells CASSLSFRSYEQYF. The CDR3 region has the DNA TGTGCCAGCAGTTTATCGTTCAGATCCTACGAGCAGTACTTC.

This clone was found once. V is TRBV28 and J is TRBJ1-2; no definite D call. The V and J ends lost 5 bases and 9 bases respectively, with 19 bases between them. The CDR3 covers 14 residues. CDR1 is MDHEN and CDR2 is SYDVKM in the germline V gene. CDR3 region: CASSPPLARGSYTF. The CDR3 nucleotides are TGTGCCAGCAGTCCCCCGTTGGCCCGTGGTAGCTACACCTTC.

This clone was counted once. The rearrangement uses TRBV4-2 and TRBJ2-5; 7 positions match TRBD2. The CDR3 contains 14 residues. Per germline, CDR1 LGHNA and CDR2 YNFKEQ. Trimming took 0 bases from V and 2 from J; bases not matched to a gene: 0. The CDR3 region is CASSQEAGQETQYF. The CDR3 DNA reads TGTGCCAGCAGCCAAGAAGCGGGACAAGAGACCCAGTACTTC.

J is TRBJ1-1 and V is TRBV5-4; 8 nucleotides match TRBD1. The CDR3 spans 15 residues. CDR1 and CDR2 from the germline V gene are SGHNT and YYREEE (reference sequence). The trim removed 0 bases at V and 1 base at J, leaving 2 bases unmatched. Here the CDR3 reads CASSLAGGSNTEAFF. The CDR3 coding sequence is TGTGCCAGCAGCTTGGCAGGGGGCTCGAACACTGAAGCTTTCTTT. The full variable domain, completed using reference TRBV5-4 and TRBJ1-1, is ETGVTQSPTHLIKTRGQQVTLRCSSQSGHNTVSWYQQALGQGPQFIFQYYREEENGRGNFPPRFSGLQFPNYSSELNVNALELDDSALYLCASSLAGGSNTEAFFGQGTRLTVV.

The V call is TRBV28, the J call TRBJ2-2; D remains ambiguous. The ends were cut back, 3 bases at V and 7 bases at J, with 6 bases in the middle. The CDR3 loop spans 12 amino acids. Per germline, CDR1 MDHEN and CDR2 SYDVKM. The CDR3 sequence is CASSLKLGELFF. The CDR3 DNA reads TGTGCCAGCAGTTTGAAACTCGGGGAGCTGTTTTTT.

This chain links TRBV13 with TRBJ2-5; D is possibly TRBD1 (5 bases). The germline CDR1 and CDR2 sequences are PRHDT and FYEKMQ (reference sequence). The CDR3 is made up of 16 amino acids. V shed 5 bases and J shed 4 bases, with 20 bases lying between them. CDR3 loop: CASSRVIGALRETQYF. CDR3 bases: TGTGCCAGCAGCCGAGTTATAGGGGCTTTGCGAGAGACCCAGTACTTC.

The gene calls are TRBV9 and TRBJ2-2; 9 bases are shared with TRBD2. Germline V gene data show CDR1 as SGDLS and CDR2 as YYNGEE. This CDR3 region has 15 residues. V dropped 3 bases and J dropped 3; count of bases not matched to a gene: 3. The CDR3 protein is CASSAGLAYTGELFF. In DNA form, the CDR3 reads TGTGCCAGCAGCGCGGGACTAGCTTACACCGGGGAGCTGTTTTTT.

The CDR3 bases are TGTGCCAGCAGCTTATCCAGGGGTGGCACAGATACGCAGTATTTT. Translation gives CASSLSRGGTDTQYF. This sequence joins TRBV7-9 and TRBJ2-3; D possibly corresponds to TRBD1 (6 bases). This CDR3 is built from 15 residues. Germline CDR1 SEHNR, CDR2 FQNEAQ (reference sequence). Trimming removed 2 bases at V and 1 base at J, with 10 bases between.

The V gene is TRBV2, the J gene TRBJ1-6; D remains unclear. V was shortened by 4 bases and J by 14 bases, with 12 bases between the two germline ends. This CDR3 contains 12 residues. The germline CDR1 and CDR2 sequences are SNHLY and FYNNEI. This CDR3 reads CASSVGGVALHF. DNA for the CDR3: TGTGCCAGCAGTGTAGGCGGGGTGGCCCTCCACTTT.

The chain employs TRBV9 and TRBJ2-5; 7 nucleotides line up with TRBD1. V shed 3 bases and J 2 bases; nucleotides not matched to a gene: 7. The CDR3 is 15 amino acids. The germline V gene has CDR1 SGDLS and CDR2 YYNGEE. The CDR3 reads CASSGYRDSQETQYF. In nucleotides, the CDR3 is TGTGCCAGCAGCGGATATCGGGACAGTCAAGAGACCCAGTACTTC.

This chain uses TRBV5-1 with TRBJ2-5, with D maybe TRBD2 (7 bases). Trimming removed 6 bases from V and 4 bases from J, with 22 bases in between. The CDR3 sequence is 16 residues long. CDR1 and CDR2 (germline): SGHRS, YFSETQ. DNA of the CDR3: TGCGCCAGCACAAAGAGCGGGACACCGATCGGAGAGACCCAGTACTTC. It encodes CASTKSGTPIGETQYF. The entire variable domain, with the rest obtained from reference TRBV5-1 and TRBJ2-5, is as follows: KAGVTQTPRYLIKTRGQQVTLSCSPISGHRSVSWYQQTPGQGLQFLFEYFSETQRNKGNFPGRFSGRQFSNSRSEMNVSTLELGDSALYLCASTKSGTPIGETQYFGPGTRLLVL.

V usage is TRBV18 and J usage is TRBJ1-1; 8 nucleotides line up with TRBD1. Trimming at V came to 3 bases and at J to 1 base, leaving 4 bases not matched to a gene. Germline CDR1 reads KGHSH; CDR2 reads LQKENI. This CDR3 has 15 residues. The CDR3 here is CASSPWTGTNTEAFF. Here the CDR3 DNA reads TGTGCCAGCTCACCTTGGACAGGGACGAACACTGAAGCTTTCTTT. The entire variable domain, with the rest obtained from reference TRBV18 and TRBJ1-1, is as follows: NAGVMQNPRHLVRRRGQEARLRCSPMKGHSHVYWYRQLPEEGLKFMVYLQKENIIDESGMPKERFSAEFPKEGPSILRIQQVVRGDSAAYFCASSPWTGTNTEAFFGQGTRLTVV.

V gene TRBV29-1 combines with J gene TRBJ2-1, with TRBD2 matching 8 bases. Germline V gene lookup returns CDR1 SQVTM and CDR2 ANQGSEA. The CDR3 loop spans 14 amino acids. Unmatched junction bases numbered 6, after V lost 4 bases and J lost 4 bases. DNA for the CDR3: TGCAGCGTTGTTCGTAGCGGGACGTACAATGAGCAGTTCTTC. This codes for CSVVRSGTYNEQFF.

Only a few counts were recorded for this clone. This chain uses TRBV27 with TRBJ1-4, with 8 bases identical to TRBD1. The trim removed 2 bases at V and 8 bases at J, leaving 16 bases unmatched. The germline gives CDR1 MNHEY, CDR2 SMNVEV (reference sequence). This CDR3 comprises 18 residues. Written as DNA, the CDR3 is TGTGCCAGCAGTTTACGATCGGCGGCAGGGGGCATAGGGGAAAAACTGTTTTTT. It yields the protein CASSLRSAAGGIGEKLFF.

Only one count was recorded for this clone. This rearrangement joins TRBV14 to TRBJ2-2; TRBD2 aligns across 7 bases. After removal of 3 bases from V and 6 bases from J, the junction contained 4 bases not matched to a gene. Germline loops: CDR1 SGHDN, CDR2 FVKESK. This CDR3 is built from 14 residues. The CDR3 sequence: CASSQSRGAGELFF. CDR3 sequence (DNA): TGTGCCAGCAGCCAGTCCCGGGGGGCCGGGGAGCTGTTTTTT.

V is TRBV15 and J is TRBJ2-7; perhaps TRBD1 as D (5 bases). The V end lost 6 bases, the J end lost 0 bases, and 9 bases lay between the germline ends. CDR1 is LNHNV, CDR2 YYDKDF, per germline (reference sequence). The CDR3 sequence is 13 residues long. Here the CDR3 DNA reads TGTGCCACCAGGCCAGGGCTCTCCTACGAGCAGTACTTC. Amino acid sequence: CATRPGLSYEQYF.

The V gene is TRBV28, the J gene TRBJ2-1, with 9 bases matching TRBD2. Looked up from germline, CDR1 is MDHEN and CDR2 is SYDVKM. The CDR3 is 16 residues long. V dropped 5 bases and J dropped 3; count of bases not matched to a gene: 8. CDR3 bases: TGTGCCAGCAGTCTTCAAGATAGCGGGGGCTACAATGAGCAGTTCTTC. Translation: CASSLQDSGGYNEQFF.

The chain has TRBV28 and TRBJ1-1; 7 bases map to TRBD1. Germline values: CDR1 MDHEN, CDR2 SYDVKM. With 0 bases clipped from V and 3 bases from J, the junction kept 10 bases outside the gene matches. The CDR3 runs to 17 residues. The CDR3 reads CASSLWGQSLTHTEAFF. The CDR3 bases are TGTGCCAGCAGTTTATGGGGACAGAGTCTCACTCACACTGAAGCTTTCTTT.

The chain employs TRBV6-1 and TRBJ2-2; TRBD2 is a possible D gene (6 bases). V gave up 6 bases and J gave up 8 bases, with 16 bases separating them. CDR3 size: 14 residues. Germline V gene sequence: CDR1 MNHNS, CDR2 SASEGT. This CDR3 is CASRRVGGQGELFF. The CDR3 nucleotides read TGTGCCAGCAGGAGGGTCGGGGGTCAGGGGGAGCTGTTTTTT.

The chain recombines TRBV5-4 with TRBJ2-1, with 8 bases that match TRBD2. In germline, CDR1 is SGHNT, CDR2 YYREEE (reference sequence). CDR3 length: 15 amino acids. J gave up 8 bases and V 4 bases, and 11 bases lay outside the gene matches. CDR3 DNA: TGTGCCAGCAGCCCTCCTGGACTAGCAGGCCATGAGCAGTTCTTC. As protein: CASSPPGLAGHEQFF.